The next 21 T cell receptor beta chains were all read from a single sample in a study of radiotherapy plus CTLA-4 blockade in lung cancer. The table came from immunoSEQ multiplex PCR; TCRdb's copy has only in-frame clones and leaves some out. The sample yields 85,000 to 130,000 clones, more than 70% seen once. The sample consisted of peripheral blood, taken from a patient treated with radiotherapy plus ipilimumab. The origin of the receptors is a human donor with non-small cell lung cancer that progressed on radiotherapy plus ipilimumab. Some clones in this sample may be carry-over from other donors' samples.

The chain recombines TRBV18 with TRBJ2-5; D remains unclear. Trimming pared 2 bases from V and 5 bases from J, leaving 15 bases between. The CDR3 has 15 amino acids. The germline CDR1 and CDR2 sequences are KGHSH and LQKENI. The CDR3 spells CASSPNGMRGETQYF. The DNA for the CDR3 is TGTGCCAGCTCACCAAATGGAATGCGTGGGGAGACCCAGTACTTC.

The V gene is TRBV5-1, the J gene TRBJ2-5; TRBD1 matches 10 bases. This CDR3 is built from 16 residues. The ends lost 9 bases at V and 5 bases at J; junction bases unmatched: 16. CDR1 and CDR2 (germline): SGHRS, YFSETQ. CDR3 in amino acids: CATKNGDRGGDETQYF. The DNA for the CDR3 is TGCGCCACAAAGAATGGGGACAGGGGAGGGGACGAGACCCAGTACTTC.

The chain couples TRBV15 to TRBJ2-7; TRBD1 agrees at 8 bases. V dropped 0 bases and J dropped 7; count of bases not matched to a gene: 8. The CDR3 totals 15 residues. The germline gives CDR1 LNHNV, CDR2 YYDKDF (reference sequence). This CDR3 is CATSRDRQGAEEQYF. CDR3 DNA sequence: TGTGCCACCAGCAGAGATCGTCAGGGGGCGGAGGAGCAGTACTTC. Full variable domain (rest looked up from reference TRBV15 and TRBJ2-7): DAMVIQNPRYQVTQFGKPVTLSCSQTLNHNVMYWYQQKSSQAPKLLFHYYDKDFNNEADTPDNFQSRRPNTSFCFLDIRSPGLGDTAMYLCATSRDRQGAEEQYFGPGTRLTVT.

The CDR3 is CASSTTSGANVLTF. As DNA, the CDR3 is TGTGCCAGCAGTACGACCTCTGGGGCCAACGTCCTGACTTTC. The chain carries TRBV2 and TRBJ2-6; no firm D call. Trimming took 5 bases from V and 0 from J, leaving 5 bases between them. CDR3 length: 14 residues. Looked up from germline, CDR1 is SNHLY and CDR2 is FYNNEI.

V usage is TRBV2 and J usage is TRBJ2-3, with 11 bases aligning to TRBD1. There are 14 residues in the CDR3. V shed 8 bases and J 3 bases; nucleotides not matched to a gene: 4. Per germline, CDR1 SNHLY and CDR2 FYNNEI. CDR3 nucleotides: TGTGCCAGCTCCCGGGACAGGGGGACAGATACGCAGTATTTT. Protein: CASSRDRGTDTQYF.

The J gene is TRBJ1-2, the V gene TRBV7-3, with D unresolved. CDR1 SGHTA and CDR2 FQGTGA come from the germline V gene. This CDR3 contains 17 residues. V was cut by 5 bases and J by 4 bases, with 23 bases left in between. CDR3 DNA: TGTGCCAGCAGCCCACACCCTGGGCCGACATTCACCTATGGCTACACCTTC. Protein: CASSPHPGPTFTYGYTF.

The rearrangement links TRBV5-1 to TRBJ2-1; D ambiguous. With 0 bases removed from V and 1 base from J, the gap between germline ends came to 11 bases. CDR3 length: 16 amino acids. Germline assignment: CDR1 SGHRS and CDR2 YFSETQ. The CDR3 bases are TGCGCCAGCAGCTTGGGGATCTTGAATTCCTACAATGAGCAGTTCTTC. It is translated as CASSLGILNSYNEQFF.

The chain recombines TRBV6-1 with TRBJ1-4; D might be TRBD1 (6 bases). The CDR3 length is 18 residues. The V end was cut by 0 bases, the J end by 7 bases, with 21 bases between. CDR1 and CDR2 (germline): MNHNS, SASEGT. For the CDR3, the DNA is TGTGCCAGCAGTGAAGCGCTGACGGCAGGGGCCGTTGGTGAAAAACTGTTTTTT. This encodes CASSEALTAGAVGEKLFF.

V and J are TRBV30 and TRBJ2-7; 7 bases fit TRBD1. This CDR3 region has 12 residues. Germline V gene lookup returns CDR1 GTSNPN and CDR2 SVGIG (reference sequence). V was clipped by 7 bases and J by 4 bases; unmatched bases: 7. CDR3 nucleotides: TGTGCCTCCTGGAGACAGGGATACGAGCAGTACTTC. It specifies CASWRQGYEQYF. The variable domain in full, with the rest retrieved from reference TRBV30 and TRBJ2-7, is SQTIHQWPATLVQPVGSPLSLECTVEGTSNPNLYWYRQAAGRGLQLLFYSVGIGQISSEVPQNLSASRPQDRQFILSSKKLLLSDSGFYLCASWRQGYEQYFGPGTRLTVT.

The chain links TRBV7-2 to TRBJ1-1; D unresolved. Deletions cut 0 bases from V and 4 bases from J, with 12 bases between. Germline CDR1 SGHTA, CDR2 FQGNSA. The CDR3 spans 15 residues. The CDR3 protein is CASSLAPGRGTEAFF. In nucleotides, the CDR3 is TGTGCCAGCAGCTTAGCGCCCGGACGGGGCACTGAAGCTTTCTTT.

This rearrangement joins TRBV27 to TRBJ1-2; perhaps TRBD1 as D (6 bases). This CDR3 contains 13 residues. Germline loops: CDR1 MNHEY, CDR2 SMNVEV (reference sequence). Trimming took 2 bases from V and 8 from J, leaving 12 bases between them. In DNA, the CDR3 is TGTGCCAGCAGTTTAGCTCAGGGGTACGGCTACACCTTC. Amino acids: CASSLAQGYGYTF.

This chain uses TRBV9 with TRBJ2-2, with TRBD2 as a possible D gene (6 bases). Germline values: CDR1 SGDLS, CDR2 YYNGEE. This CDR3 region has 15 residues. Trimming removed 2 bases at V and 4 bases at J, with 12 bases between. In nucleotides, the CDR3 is TGTGCCAGCAGCGTGGGGGGACCTGGCACCGGGGAGCTGTTTTTT. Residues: CASSVGGPGTGELFF. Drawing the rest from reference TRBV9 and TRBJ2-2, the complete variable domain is DSGVTQTPKHLITATGQRVTLRCSPRSGDLSVYWYQQSLDQGLQFLIQYYNGEERAKGNILERFSAQQFPDLHSELNLSSLELGDSALYFCASSVGGPGTGELFFGEGSRLTVL.

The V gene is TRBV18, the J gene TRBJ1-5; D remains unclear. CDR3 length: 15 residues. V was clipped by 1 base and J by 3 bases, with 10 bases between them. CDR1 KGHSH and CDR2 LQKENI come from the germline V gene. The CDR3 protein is CASSPLANYNQPQHF. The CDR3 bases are TGTGCCAGCTCACCACTGGCCAATTACAATCAGCCCCAGCATTTT.

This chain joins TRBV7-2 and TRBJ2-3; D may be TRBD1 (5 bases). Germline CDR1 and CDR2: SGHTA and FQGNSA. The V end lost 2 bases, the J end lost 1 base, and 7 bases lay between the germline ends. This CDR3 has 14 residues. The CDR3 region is CASSLTRGTDTQYF. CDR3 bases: TGTGCCAGCAGCTTAACCAGGGGCACAGATACGCAGTATTTT.

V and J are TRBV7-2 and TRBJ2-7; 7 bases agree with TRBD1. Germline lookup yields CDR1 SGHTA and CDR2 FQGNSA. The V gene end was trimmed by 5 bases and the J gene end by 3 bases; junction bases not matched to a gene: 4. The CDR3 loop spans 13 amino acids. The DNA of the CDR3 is TGTGCCAGCAGCCAGGGACAGCGCTACGAGCAGTACTTC. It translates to CASSQGQRYEQYF.

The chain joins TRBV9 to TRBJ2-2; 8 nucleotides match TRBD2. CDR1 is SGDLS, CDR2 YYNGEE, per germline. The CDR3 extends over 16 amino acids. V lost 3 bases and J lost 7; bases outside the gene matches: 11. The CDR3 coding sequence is TGTGCCAGCAGCGCTCATAGCGGGGCTCAGGGCGGGGAGCTGTTTTTT. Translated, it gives CASSAHSGAQGGELFF.

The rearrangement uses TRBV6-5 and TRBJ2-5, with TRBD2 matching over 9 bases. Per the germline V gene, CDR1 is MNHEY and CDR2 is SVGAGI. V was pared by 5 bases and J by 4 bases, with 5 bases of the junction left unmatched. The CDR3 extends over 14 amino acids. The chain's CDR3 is CASSRMTSGETQYF. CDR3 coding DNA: TGTGCCAGCAGTCGTATGACTAGCGGAGAGACCCAGTACTTC.

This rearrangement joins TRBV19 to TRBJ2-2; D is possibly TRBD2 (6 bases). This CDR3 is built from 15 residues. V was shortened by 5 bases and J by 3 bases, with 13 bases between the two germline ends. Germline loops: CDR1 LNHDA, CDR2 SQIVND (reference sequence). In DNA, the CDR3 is TGTGCCAGTAGTTTCCTGGGGGGACACACCGGGGAGCTGTTTTTT. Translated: CASSFLGGHTGELFF.

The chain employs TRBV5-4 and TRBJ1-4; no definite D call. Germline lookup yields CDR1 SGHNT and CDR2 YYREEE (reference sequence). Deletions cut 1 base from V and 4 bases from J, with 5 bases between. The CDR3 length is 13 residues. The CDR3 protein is CASSLMGNEKLFF. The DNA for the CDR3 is TGTGCCAGCAGCTTGATGGGTAATGAAAAACTGTTTTTT. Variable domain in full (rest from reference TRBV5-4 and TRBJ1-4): ETGVTQSPTHLIKTRGQQVTLRCSSQSGHNTVSWYQQALGQGPQFIFQYYREEENGRGNFPPRFSGLQFPNYSSELNVNALELDDSALYLCASSLMGNEKLFFGSGTQLSVL.

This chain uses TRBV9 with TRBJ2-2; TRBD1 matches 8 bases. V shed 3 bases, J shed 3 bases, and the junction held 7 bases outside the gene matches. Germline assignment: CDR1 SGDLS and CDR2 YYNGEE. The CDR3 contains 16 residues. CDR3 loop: CASSGLDRVDTGELFF. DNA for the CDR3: TGTGCCAGCAGCGGTTTGGACAGGGTCGACACCGGGGAGCTGTTTTTT.

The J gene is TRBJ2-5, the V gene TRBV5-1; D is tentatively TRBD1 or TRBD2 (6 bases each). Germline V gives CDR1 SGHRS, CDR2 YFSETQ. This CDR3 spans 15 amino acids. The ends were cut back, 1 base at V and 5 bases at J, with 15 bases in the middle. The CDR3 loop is CASSLFSGGGETQYF. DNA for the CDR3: TGCGCCAGCAGCTTGTTCTCCGGGGGCGGTGAGACCCAGTACTTC. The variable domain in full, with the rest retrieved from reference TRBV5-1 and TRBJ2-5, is KAGVTQTPRYLIKTRGQQVTLSCSPISGHRSVSWYQQTPGQGLQFLFEYFSETQRNKGNFPGRFSGRQFSNSRSEMNVSTLELGDSALYLCASSLFSGGGETQYFGPGTRLLVL.